The rows below give T cell receptor beta chains drawn from one sample of a study of blood T cell repertoires in COVID-19. Clones were sequenced by immunoSEQ multiplex PCR, and TCRdb holds only the in-frame ones, with some missing. The sample has over 250,000 clones, approximately 89% seen once. Material: PBMCs or T cells enriched from blood (not recorded which). These TCRs come from a woman aged 55-69 years who had recovered from COVID-19. Both conserved end residues are part of each CDR3. D genes are given only for firm matches. Clone size is not always given. Where it is, it says once, few, many or a class for expanded clones.

TGTGCCAGCAGCCATGAGTCTGAAGCTTTCTTT | CASSHESEAFF | TRBJ1-1 | . | TRBV9 | .
TGCGCCAGCAGCTTGGCAGGGAACGTCCCAGATACGCAGTATTTT | CASSLAGNVPDTQYF | TRBJ2-3 | . | TRBV5-1 | .
TGTGCCAGCAGCTTAGCTAGCGGGCCAAATGAGCAGTTCTTC | CASSLASGPNEQFF | TRBJ2-1 | TRBD2 | TRBV7-2 | .
TGCAGCGTTGCGGGACTAGCGCGATCCTACGAGCAGTACTTC | CSVAGLARSYEQYF | TRBJ2-7 | TRBD2 | TRBV29-1 | .
TGTGCCAGCAGCTCCAGTTCGCGGGGCAGGGCTGACGAGCAGTACTTC | CASSSSSRGRADEQYF | TRBJ2-7 | . | TRBV7-8 | .
TGTGCCACAGGGGTGGGCTATAATTCACCCCTCCACTTT | CATGVGYNSPLHF | TRBJ1-6 | . | TRBV7-2 | once
TGTGCCATCAGTGAGTCGCTCCTCGATGGGCAGAATAGACAGCCCCAGCATTTT | CAISESLLDGQNRQPQHF | TRBJ1-5 | . | TRBV10-3 | .
TGTGCCAGTAGTACCTGGGACACTCAGCCCCAGCATTTT | CASSTWDTQPQHF | TRBJ1-5 | . | TRBV19 | .
TGTGCCAGCAGCCATGGGCCTTACGAGCAGTACTTC | CASSHGPYEQYF | TRBJ2-7 | . | TRBV3-1/TRBV3-2 | once
TGCAGCGTTGAGGCGGGTAGGGAGCTGTTTTTT | CSVEAGRELFF | TRBJ2-2 | . | TRBV29-1 | .
TGTGCCAGCAGCTTGGGACAGGGTCTTTTGGACACCTTC | CASSLGQGLLDTF | TRBJ1-2 | TRBD1 | TRBV11-2 | .
TGTGCCTGGTCAGGCGGGGATACGCAGTATTTT | CAWSGGDTQYF | TRBJ2-3 | . | TRBV30 | .
TGTGCCAGCGCGGGGCTGGATTACAATGAGCAGTTCTTC | CASAGLDYNEQFF | TRBJ2-1 | . | TRBV2 | .
TGTGCCAGCAGTCCGGACAGGAGAAATCAGCCCCAGCATTTT | CASSPDRRNQPQHF | TRBJ1-5 | TRBD1 | TRBV27 | .
TGCGCCAGCAGTGAGTCGTTCTCTAGCGGGGGGTATCAAGAGACCCAGTACTTC | CASSESFSSGGYQETQYF | TRBJ2-5 | TRBD2 | TRBV10-1 | .
TGTGCCAGCAAGCGGGGGTCGGAGGGGGATACGCAGTATTTT | CASKRGSEGDTQYF | TRBJ2-3 | TRBD2 | TRBV6-5 | .
TGTGCCAGCAGCTTAGTAGACAGCTCCTATAATTCACCCCTCCACTTT | CASSLVDSSYNSPLHF | TRBJ1-6 | . | TRBV7-9 | once
TGTGCCAGCAAGGAGACAGCAGGCAATCAGCCCCAGCATTTT | CASKETAGNQPQHF | TRBJ1-5 | . | TRBV6-5 | few
TGTGCCAGCAGTGTTGCGGGATTTAATTCACCCCTCCACTTT | CASSVAGFNSPLHF | TRBJ1-6 | . | TRBV2 | .
TGTGCCAGCAGACCGCGGGGTGGCACTGAAGCTTTCTTT | CASRPRGGTEAFF | TRBJ1-1 | . | TRBV3-1/TRBV3-2 | .
TGCGCCAGCAGCCAAGATCAGGGGGACGGACAGACCCAGTACTTC | CASSQDQGDGQTQYF | TRBJ2-5 | TRBD1 | TRBV4-1 | .
TGCGCCAGCAGCTTGGGACAGGGTCAGCCCCAGCATTTT | CASSLGQGQPQHF | TRBJ1-5 | TRBD1 | TRBV5-1 | .
TGTGCCAGCCGTCGCCACTCTAACTATGGCTACACCTTC | CASRRHSNYGYTF | TRBJ1-2 | . | TRBV5-5 | .
TGCGCCAGCAGCTTGGACAGAACGAACACCGGGGAGCTGTTTTTT | CASSLDRTNTGELFF | TRBJ2-2 | . | TRBV5-1 | .
TGTGCCAGCATGGGAGCCTACAATGAGCAGTTCTTC | CASMGAYNEQFF | TRBJ2-1 | . | TRBV3-1/TRBV3-2 | .
TGTGCCACCAGTGATAGGGGACAGGGGCGGGGAGAGACCCAGTACTTC | CATSDRGQGRGETQYF | TRBJ2-5 | TRBD1 | TRBV24-1 | .
TGTGCCAGCTCATATGGACAGGGTGATTTAACTGAAGCTTTCTTT | CASSYGQGDLTEAFF | TRBJ1-1 | TRBD1 | TRBV18 | once
TGTGCCAGTAGTTTCAGACTAGCGGGAGAAGGCGAGCAGTACTTC | CASSFRLAGEGEQYF | TRBJ2-7 | TRBD2 | TRBV19 | .
TGTGCCAGCACCCCAAGGACAGGGGGACGCACTGAAGCTTTCTTT | CASTPRTGGRTEAFF | TRBJ1-1 | TRBD1 | TRBV28 | once
TGTGCCAGCAGTTTCATAGCGGGAGGACTCGTTGAGACCCAGTACTTC | CASSFIAGGLVETQYF | TRBJ2-5 | TRBD2 | TRBV27 | .
TGTGCCAGCTCACGGGACAGGGTAGGGGAAGAGCAGTACTTC | CASSRDRVGEEQYF | TRBJ2-7 | TRBD1 | TRBV18 | few
TGTGCCACCAGCAGAGATTTCCGACAGGGCAATCAGCCCCAGCATTTT | CATSRDFRQGNQPQHF | TRBJ1-5 | . | TRBV15 | few
TGTGCCAGTAGTTACCAGGGAAATCAGCCCCAGCATTTT | CASSYQGNQPQHF | TRBJ1-5 | . | TRBV19 | .
TGTGCCAGCAGTTCGGACTCGAATCAGCCCCAGCATTTT | CASSSDSNQPQHF | TRBJ1-5 | . | TRBV2 | .
TGTGCCAGCAGCTTGTTACAGGGATACACCGGGGAGCTGTTTTTT | CASSLLQGYTGELFF | TRBJ2-2 | . | TRBV5-4 | few
TGTGCCAGTAGTATAGCCGCAGGGTCATATGAAGCTTTCTTT | CASSIAAGSYEAFF | TRBJ1-1 | . | TRBV19 | once
TGTGCCAGCAGCTTCTTGGGTCAGGGGCATGAAAAACTGTTTTTT | CASSFLGQGHEKLFF | TRBJ1-4 | . | TRBV7-9 | .
TGTGCCAGCAGCTTAAGCCTTACTCCCGGGACTAATTACAATGAGCAGTTCTTC | CASSLSLTPGTNYNEQFF | TRBJ2-1 | TRBD2 | TRBV11-3 | .
TGTGCCAGTAGTACCTCAGGGGGTAATGAAAAACTGTTTTTT | CASSTSGGNEKLFF | TRBJ1-4 | TRBD1 | TRBV19 | .
TGTGCCAGCTCAATGCGCGGGGCCGCCTACGAGCAGTACTTC | CASSMRGAAYEQYF | TRBJ2-7 | . | TRBV18 | .
TGTGCCAGCAGTCCGGGTCTCGGGTGGGATGGCTACACCTTC | CASSPGLGWDGYTF | TRBJ1-2 | . | TRBV7-3 | .
TGTGCCAGCAGTGAACAGGGGACAGGGATGGCCGGGGAGCTGTTTTTT | CASSEQGTGMAGELFF | TRBJ2-2 | TRBD1 | TRBV2 | .
TGTGCCAGCAGCGTAGCGGACACCCGAACCGGGGAGCTGTTTTTT | CASSVADTRTGELFF | TRBJ2-2 | . | TRBV9 | .
TGTGCCAGTGCCCTCCAGGACAGGGGAACAGATACGCAGTATTTT | CASALQDRGTDTQYF | TRBJ2-3 | TRBD1 | TRBV19 | .
TGCAGCGTCTCCGGGACAGGGGGGACTGAAGCTTTCTTT | CSVSGTGGTEAFF | TRBJ1-1 | TRBD1 | TRBV29-1 | .
TGCGCCAGCAGCCAAGTACTAGCGGGAGGGTTATATGAGCAGTTCTTC | CASSQVLAGGLYEQFF | TRBJ2-1 | TRBD2 | TRBV4-1 | .
TGTGCCACCAGCAGAGCACTAGGGGGCGCCGAGCAGTACTTC | CATSRALGGAEQYF | TRBJ2-7 | TRBD1 | TRBV15 | .
TGTGCCAGTAGTATAGACAGGGAGGGCACTGAAGCTTTCTTT | CASSIDREGTEAFF | TRBJ1-1 | . | TRBV19 | .
TGTGCCAGCAGCCGCCCGGGCCAAGAGACCCAGTACTTC | CASSRPGQETQYF | TRBJ2-5 | . | TRBV9 | .
TGTGCCAGCAGCCCACAGGGACCCCCTGGAAACACCATATATTTT | CASSPQGPPGNTIYF | TRBJ1-3 | . | TRBV7-3 | .
TGTGCCAGCAGTTACTCGAGGACTAGCGGGAAATACGAGCAGTACTTC | CASSYSRTSGKYEQYF | TRBJ2-7 | TRBD2 | TRBV6-5 | .
TGTGCCAGCAGCTTTCAGAGGGATTCACCCCTCCACTTT | CASSFQRDSPLHF | TRBJ1-6 | . | TRBV7-3 | .
TGTGCCAGCCGCTCCCCGGGACACAACGAGCAGTACTTC | CASRSPGHNEQYF | TRBJ2-7 | . | TRBV11-2 | .
TGTGCCAGCAGTTTAGACATCCCCCCTGAAGCTTTCTTT | CASSLDIPPEAFF | TRBJ1-1 | . | TRBV28 | .